These 16 T cell receptor beta chains share one sample of origin, sequenced in a study of shared clonotypes between healthy human individuals. Using immunoSEQ multiplex PCR, the repertoire was profiled, and TCRdb retains in-frame clones only, with some absent. The sample has millions of clones; approximately 95% are singletons. The sample was naive CD4+ T cells from PBMCs. Specified subset: CD45RA+ positively selected. Receptors were obtained from a man aged 18 to 30 in good health. Some clones in this sample may be carry-over from other donors' samples.

DNA for the CDR3: TGTGCCAGCAGCACGGGACAGGGCGGTCTGAGGGCGGCTTTCTTT. It encodes CASSTGQGGLRAAFF. The chain links TRBV11-2 to TRBJ1-1, with TRBD1 matching 9 bases. Trimming took 5 bases from V and 11 from J; bases not matched to a gene: 15. The CDR3 spans 15 residues. Germline lookup yields CDR1 SGHAT and CDR2 FQNNGV.

This clone was seen a few times. The genes are TRBV2 and TRBJ2-6, with D possibly being TRBD1 (5 bases). The V gene's germline CDR1 is SNHLY and CDR2 FYNNEI. Trimming cost V 1 base and J 3 bases, with 16 bases left between them. The length of the CDR3 is 18 residues. CDR3 sequence: CASSEGPGLIFGANVLTF. DNA of the CDR3: TGTGCCAGCAGTGAAGGGCCAGGGTTAATCTTTGGGGCCAACGTCCTGACTTTC. Combining the CDR3 with reference TRBV2 and TRBJ2-6 gives the whole variable domain EPEVTQTPSHQVTQMGQEVILRCVPISNHLYFYWYRQILGQKVEFLVSFYNNEISEKSEIFDDQFSVERPDGSNFTLKIRSTKLEDSAMYFCASSEGPGLIFGANVLTFGAGSRLTVL.

The J gene is TRBJ2-7, the V gene TRBV5-8; D gene uncertain. CDR1 is SGHTS, CDR2 YDEGEE, per germline. This CDR3 has 13 residues. Between the trimmed V and J ends, which lost 2 bases and 6 bases, there was a span of 12 bases. This chain's CDR3 is CASSFRLRSEQYF. The CDR3 DNA reads TGTGCCAGCAGCTTCCGGTTGAGGTCCGAGCAGTACTTC.

This rearrangement joins TRBV27 to TRBJ2-7; tentative D call: TRBD2 (6 bases). Trimming left V 2 bases short and J 0 bases short, with 14 bases between. Germline V gene sequence: CDR1 MNHEY, CDR2 SMNVEV (reference sequence). This CDR3 is built from 16 residues. In DNA form, the CDR3 reads TGTGCCAGCAGTTTAGGGGTTGCGGGAATCTCCTACGAGCAGTACTTC. Amino acid sequence: CASSLGVAGISYEQYF.

This clone was seen a handful of times. This chain links TRBV7-9 with TRBJ1-2; D remains ambiguous. The CDR3 has 12 residues. Germline V lookup: CDR1 SEHNR, CDR2 FQNEAQ (reference sequence). V was shortened by 3 bases and J by 5 bases, with 7 bases between the two germline ends. This CDR3 reads CASSFSQYGYTF. The CDR3 DNA reads TGTGCCAGCAGCTTTTCCCAGTATGGCTACACCTTC.

This sequence joins TRBV11-3 and TRBJ2-1; D possibly corresponds to TRBD2 (6 bases). Per germline, CDR1 SGHNT and CDR2 YENEEA. The CDR3 sequence is 13 residues long. Deletions cut 3 bases from V and 7 bases from J, with 10 bases between. The chain's CDR3 is CASSLGRGNEQFF. In DNA form, the CDR3 reads TGTGCCAGCAGCTTGGGTCGGGGGAATGAGCAGTTCTTC.

This clone has a handful of counts. V and J are TRBV11-1 and TRBJ1-5; D remains unclear. The germline V gene has CDR1 SGHAT and CDR2 FQDESV (reference sequence). This CDR3 spans 13 amino acids. The V and J ends lost 5 bases and 4 bases respectively, with 9 bases between them. The CDR3 loop reads CASSPSKNQPQHF. CDR3 nucleotides: TGTGCCAGCAGCCCTTCGAAAAATCAGCCCCAGCATTTT.

Points on this clone: The sample carries other DNA sequences with the same CDR3. The chain is built from TRBV5-1 and TRBJ2-5; TRBD2 matches at 10 bases. The CDR3 sequence is 15 residues long. Per germline, CDR1 SGHRS and CDR2 YFSETQ. V dropped 1 base and J dropped 5; count of bases not matched to a gene: 5. The CDR3 DNA follows: TGCGCCAGCAGCTTGATAGGGACTAGCGAGGAGACCCAGTACTTC. This encodes CASSLIGTSEETQYF. Supplemented by reference TRBV5-1 and TRBJ2-5, the full variable domain reads KAGVTQTPRYLIKTRGQQVTLSCSPISGHRSVSWYQQTPGQGLQFLFEYFSETQRNKGNFPGRFSGRQFSNSRSEMNVSTLELGDSALYLCASSLIGTSEETQYFGPGTRLLVL.

The chain links TRBV4-3 to TRBJ2-3, with D uncertain. The CDR3 contains 14 residues. V lost 0 bases, J lost 2 bases, and 6 bases lay in between. The germline V gene has CDR1 LGHNA and CDR2 YSLEER. The chain's CDR3 is CASSQEGITDTQYF. CDR3 sequence (DNA): TGCGCCAGCAGCCAAGAAGGAATCACAGATACGCAGTATTTT.

The rearrangement joins TRBV7-2 to TRBJ2-7; no clear D gene. Trimming removed 3 bases at V and 2 bases at J, with 11 bases between. CDR1 SGHTA and CDR2 FQGNSA come from the germline V gene. The CDR3 totals 14 residues. The chain's CDR3 is CASSFRLETYEQYF. For the CDR3, the DNA is TGTGCCAGCAGCTTCAGGCTGGAGACCTACGAGCAGTACTTC.

This chain joins TRBV15 and TRBJ2-7; 9 bases match TRBD1. V was clipped by 0 bases and J by 3 bases; unmatched bases: 3. The CDR3 totals 15 residues. Germline V CDR1 and CDR2: LNHNV, YYDKDF (reference sequence). The CDR3 reads CATSRDPGQGYEQYF. CDR3 nucleotides: TGTGCCACCAGCAGAGATCCGGGACAGGGCTACGAGCAGTACTTC.

The chain carries TRBV29-1 and TRBJ2-3; 7 nucleotides match TRBD1. Germline V CDR1 and CDR2: SQVTM, ANQGSEA. The CDR3 consists of 13 residues. Losses at the gene ends were 3 bases for V and 6 bases for J; bases not matched to a gene: 6. CDR3 bases: TGCAGCGTTGAGGGACAGCTAACGGATACGCAGTATTTT. Residues: CSVEGQLTDTQYF.

The chain recombines TRBV27 with TRBJ1-5; no clear D gene. Germline V gene lookup returns CDR1 MNHEY and CDR2 SMNVEV (reference sequence). The CDR3 is 16 amino acids. V lost 0 bases, J lost 2 bases, and 11 bases lay in between. CDR3 DNA sequence: TGTGCCAGCAGTTTATCAGGGTCGCGGGGCAATCAGCCCCAGCATTTT. Protein product: CASSLSGSRGNQPQHF.

The chain has TRBV6-5 and TRBJ1-2, with a tentative D call TRBD1 (5 bases). The CDR3 length is 14 residues. CDR1 is MNHEY, CDR2 SVGAGI, per germline. V was trimmed by 2 bases and J by 2 bases, leaving 9 bases between them. CDR3 sequence (DNA): TGTGCCAGCAGTTACCTGGGACGGAACTATGGCTACACCTTC. Translated, it gives CASSYLGRNYGYTF.

The chain joins TRBV10-2 to TRBJ2-7; TRBD2 might be the D (5 bases). The CDR3 consists of 15 residues. Germline V lookup: CDR1 WSHSY, CDR2 SAAADI. Trimming cost V 6 bases and J 3 bases, with 18 bases left between them. This chain's CDR3 is CASRVTNGRVYEQYF. Here the CDR3 DNA reads TGCGCCAGCAGAGTGACTAACGGGCGGGTCTACGAGCAGTACTTC.

This chain joins TRBV5-1 and TRBJ2-2, with D hard to call. The V gene's germline CDR1 is SGHRS and CDR2 YFSETQ. CDR3 length: 15 amino acids. V was trimmed by 1 base and J by 3 bases, leaving 10 bases between them. The chain's CDR3 is CASSLNGLYTGELFF. CDR3 DNA sequence: TGCGCCAGCAGCTTGAATGGCCTATACACCGGGGAGCTGTTTTTT. The full variable domain, rest sourced from reference TRBV5-1 and TRBJ2-2, is KAGVTQTPRYLIKTRGQQVTLSCSPISGHRSVSWYQQTPGQGLQFLFEYFSETQRNKGNFPGRFSGRQFSNSRSEMNVSTLELGDSALYLCASSLNGLYTGELFFGEGSRLTVL.